This entry is about one TCR beta chain. This sample's time point: cycle 4 day 1 (C4D1), after more than five weeks of nivolumab. Each and every patient relapsed after autologous stem cell transplantation, and patients got differing brentuximab vedotin exposure. Isolation of CD8+ T cells from thawed PBMCs used magnetic negative selection. TCRdb's copy holds only in-frame clones and misses some; the assay was immunoSEQ multiplex PCR. The data hold nearly 7,000 clones, with about 62% observed a single time. Germline CDR1 SGHVS, CDR2 FQNEAQ. The CDR3 contains 16 residues. The ends were cut back, 1 base at V and 0 bases at J, with 10 bases in the middle. This entry belongs to a study of PD-1 blockade in classical Hodgkin lymphoma.

The chain couples TRBV7-8 to TRBJ2-1; unclear D gene. The sample was CD8+ T cells from blood, taken before the fourth cycle of nivolumab. This clonotype was obtained from a human donor with classical Hodgkin lymphoma. This CDR3 is CASSLGSSSSYNEQFF. CDR3 nucleotide sequence: TGTGCCAGCAGCTTAGGTTCAAGCAGCTCCTACAATGAGCAGTTCTTC.